This T cell receptor beta chain was recorded in a study of blood T cell repertoires in COVID-19. Overall study: The study drew acute and convalescent COVID-19 samples from the United States, Italy and Spain. T cells, B-cell-depleted T cells, or PBMCs provided the cDNA or gDNA that served as material.

In Cohort 3, a recovered donor had either two negative PCRs, clearance, or symptom resolution. The CDR3 is made up of 13 amino acids. Trimming took 3 bases from V and 7 from J, leaving 10 bases between them. The germline V gene has CDR1 GTSNPN and CDR2 SVGIG (reference sequence). Original methodology: Nucleated cell number was recorded as an estimate derived from reference gene primer amplification. Using immunoSEQ multiplex PCR, the repertoire was profiled, and TCRdb retains in-frame clones only, with some absent. Clone size and the V and J calls come from that table; the DNA yielded D and trimming. The sample gives 150,000 to 200,000 clones, under 90% of which show up once; approximately 12% is in the top ten.

The V call is TRBV30, the J call TRBJ1-6; D unresolved. The clonotype originates from a man between 45 and 60 years old who had recovered from COVID-19. Sequenced: PBMCs or T cells enriched from blood (not recorded which). Here the CDR3 DNA reads TGTGCCTGGAGGGGTCCGGGGAATTCACCCCTCCACTTT. Protein product: CAWRGPGNSPLHF.